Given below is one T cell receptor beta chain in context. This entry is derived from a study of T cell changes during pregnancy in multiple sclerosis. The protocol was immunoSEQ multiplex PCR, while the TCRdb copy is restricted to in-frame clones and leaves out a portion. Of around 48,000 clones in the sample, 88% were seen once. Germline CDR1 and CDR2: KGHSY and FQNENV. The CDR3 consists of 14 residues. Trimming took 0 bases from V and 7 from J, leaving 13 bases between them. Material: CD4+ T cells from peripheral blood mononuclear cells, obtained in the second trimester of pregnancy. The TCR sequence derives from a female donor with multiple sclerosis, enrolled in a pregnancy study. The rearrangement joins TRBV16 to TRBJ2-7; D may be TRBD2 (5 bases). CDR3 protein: CASSQSAGVGEQYF. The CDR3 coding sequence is TGTGCCAGCAGCCAATCTGCGGGCGTAGGGGAGCAGTACTTC.